Listed below are T cell receptor beta chains from one sample, sequenced in a study of blood T cell repertoires in COVID-19. The assay was immunoSEQ multiplex PCR, and TCRdb's table has in-frame clones only and misses some. The table shows approximately 140,000 clones, with more than 80% occurring only once. Sequencing used peripheral blood. Receptors were obtained from a man aged 65-85 years with acute or convalescent COVID-19. Each CDR3 is given with its conserved first and last residue. A D gene is named only where the DNA matches it firmly. For some rows the clone size is stated as once, few or many, or as a class when expanded; others skip it.

v_gene	j_gene	abundance	d_gene	CDR3aa	CDR3nt
TRBV9	TRBJ1-2	NA	TRBD1	CASSVGDGTGEGYTF	TGTGCCAGCAGCGTAGGGGATGGGACAGGGGAAGGCTACACCTTC
TRBV10-3	TRBJ1-5	once	TRBD1	CAISTGDNQPQHF	TGTGCCATCTCAACAGGGGACAATCAGCCCCAGCATTTT
TRBV4-2	TRBJ1-4	once	NA	CASSQVSQGNEKLFF	TGTGCCAGCAGCCAAGTAAGTCAGGGCAATGAAAAACTGTTTTTT
TRBV30	TRBJ1-2	NA	NA	CACQAGDYGYTF	TGTGCCTGCCAAGCAGGGGACTATGGCTACACCTTC
TRBV5-1	TRBJ2-2	NA	TRBD1	CASRTGTANTGELFF	TGCGCCAGTAGGACCGGGACAGCGAACACCGGGGAGCTGTTTTTT
TRBV27	TRBJ2-7	NA	NA	CASSSLTWAPGHEQYF	TGTGCCAGCTCCAGTTTAACCTGGGCGCCCGGCCACGAGCAGTACTTC
TRBV3-1/TRBV3-2	TRBJ1-2	NA	TRBD1	CASSQTLTGGFYGYTF	TGTGCCAGCAGCCAAACGCTGACAGGGGGCTTCTATGGCTACACCTTC
TRBV4-1	TRBJ1-1	NA	TRBD1	CASSQDGTGALLAFF	TGCGCCAGCAGCCAAGACGGGACAGGGGCCTTGTTGGCTTTCTTT
TRBV5-1	TRBJ1-1	NA	NA	CASREGGYTEAFF	TGCGCCAGCAGGGAAGGGGGTTATACTGAAGCTTTCTTT
TRBV7-6	TRBJ2-3	NA	NA	CASSLLGGASTDTQYF	TGTGCCAGCAGCCTCCTGGGCGGGGCTAGCACAGATACGCAGTATTTT
TRBV7-9	TRBJ2-2	NA	NA	CASRLGSTGELFF	TGTGCCAGCAGGCTTGGGAGCACCGGGGAGCTGTTTTTT
TRBV3-1/TRBV3-2	TRBJ2-1	NA	TRBD2	CASSQKGLRGAPYNEQFF	TGTGCCAGCAGCCAGAAGGGGCTGCGGGGGGCCCCCTACAATGAGCAGTTCTTC
TRBV12-3/TRBV12-4	TRBJ2-2	once	NA	CASSLPHAPGLFF	TGTGCCAGCAGTTTACCGCACGCCCCGGGGCTGTTTTTT
TRBV5-1	TRBJ1-2	NA	NA	CASSLPEGSYGYTF	TGCGCCAGCAGCCTTCCGGAGGGAAGCTATGGCTACACCTTC
TRBV23-1	TRBJ1-2	NA	NA	CASRPHPGQRGGYTF	TGCGCCAGCAGACCACACCCAGGACAGAGGGGTGGCTACACCTTC
TRBV19	TRBJ1-1	NA	NA	CASSIGREGAEAFF	TGTGCCAGTAGTATAGGGAGGGAGGGAGCCGAAGCTTTCTTT
TRBV5-1	TRBJ1-5	NA	TRBD1	CASSRGQGDQPQHF	TGCGCCAGTTCCAGGGGGCAAGGGGATCAGCCCCAGCATTTT
TRBV5-1	TRBJ1-2	NA	TRBD1	CASSLEYGQGAQGYTF	TGCGCCAGCAGCTTGGAATATGGGCAGGGGGCGCAAGGCTACACCTTC
TRBV30	TRBJ1-5	NA	TRBD1	CAWGQGVINQPQHF	TGTGCCTGGGGACAGGGGGTGATCAATCAGCCCCAGCATTTT
TRBV7-2	TRBJ2-1	NA	TRBD1	CASSQQGMEQFF	TGTGCCAGCAGCCAACAGGGGATGGAGCAGTTCTTC
TRBV12-3/TRBV12-4	TRBJ2-1	NA	NA	CASSPPRTRQFF	TGTGCCAGCAGCCCCCCCCGGACTCGGCAGTTCTTC
TRBV9	TRBJ2-7	NA	TRBD2	CASSSGLAGGPVTYEQYF	TGTGCCAGCAGCTCTGGACTAGCGGGAGGGCCAGTAACCTACGAGCAGTACTTC
TRBV19	TRBJ2-5	once	TRBD2	CASSQLRGGLIQETQYF	TGTGCCAGTAGTCAACTACGGGGGGGGTTAATCCAAGAGACCCAGTACTTC
TRBV6-1	TRBJ2-5	once	NA	CASSALTRAVQETQYF	TGTGCCAGCAGTGCTCTCACCAGGGCGGTTCAGGAGACCCAGTACTTC
TRBV2	TRBJ1-5	NA	NA	CASKSPGGSNQPQHF	TGTGCCAGCAAGAGTCCGGGGGGCAGCAATCAGCCCCAGCATTTT
TRBV19	TRBJ2-5	NA	TRBD2	CASSIKGTSGLQETQYF	TGTGCCAGTAGTATAAAAGGGACTAGCGGATTACAAGAGACCCAGTACTTC
TRBV19	TRBJ2-5	NA	NA	CASSMSLDRETQYF	TGTGCCAGTAGTATGAGTTTAGATCGGGAGACCCAGTACTTC
TRBV5-6	TRBJ2-5	NA	TRBD2	CASSLDGGVQETQYF	TGTGCCAGCAGCTTGGATGGGGGGGTCCAAGAGACCCAGTACTTC
TRBV27	TRBJ2-1	NA	TRBD1	CASSSETGGRDYEQFF	TGTGCCAGCAGTTCGGAGACAGGGGGCAGGGACTACGAGCAGTTCTTC
TRBV28	TRBJ1-2	NA	NA	CASSVHGGARDYGYTF	TGTGCCAGCAGTGTCCATGGGGGGGCGCGAGACTATGGCTACACCTTC
TRBV10-3	TRBJ1-1	NA	TRBD1	CAISARQGETNTEAFF	TGTGCCATCAGTGCGCGGCAGGGGGAGACGAACACTGAAGCTTTCTTT
TRBV7-2	TRBJ2-1	NA	NA	CASSSPTRQGWEQFF	TGTGCCAGCAGCTCCCCCACCCGGCAGGGCTGGGAGCAGTTCTTC
TRBV7-9	TRBJ2-1	NA	NA	CASSGTGYEQFF	TGTGCCAGCAGCGGAACAGGGTATGAGCAGTTCTTC
TRBV5-1	TRBJ2-3	once	NA	CASSRNKLDSQSSTDTQYF	TGCGCCAGCAGCCGAAACAAACTGGACTCTCAATCTAGCACAGATACGCAGTATTTT
TRBV9	TRBJ2-3	once	NA	CASSVGSGGTDTQYF	TGTGCCAGCAGCGTAGGATCAGGGGGGACAGATACGCAGTATTTT
TRBV4-1	TRBJ2-1	NA	TRBD2	CASSQVRARRGAYNEQFF	TGCGCCAGCAGCCAAGTTCGGGCTCGGCGGGGGGCCTACAATGAGCAGTTCTTC
TRBV7-8	TRBJ2-4	NA	NA	CASSLGSSGLAKNIQYF	TGTGCCAGCAGCTTAGGGTCGTCGGGTCTAGCCAAAAACATTCAGTACTTC
TRBV19	TRBJ2-7	NA	TRBD1	CASSKHRDSPYEQYF	TGTGCCAGTTCAAAGCATAGGGACAGCCCCTACGAGCAGTACTTC
TRBV7-7	TRBJ2-1	NA	TRBD2	CASSRGLAGADEQFF	TGTGCTAGCAGCCGGGGACTAGCGGGGGCCGATGAGCAGTTCTTC
TRBV11-2	TRBJ2-3	NA	TRBD2	CASSLVGGWVVGTQYF	TGTGCCAGCAGCTTAGTGGGAGGGTGGGTGGTCGGTACGCAGTATTTT
TRBV28	TRBJ1-2	NA	TRBD1	CASSLGQNYGYTF	TGTGCCAGCAGTTTGGGACAGAACTATGGCTACACCTTC
TRBV4-1	TRBJ1-1	NA	TRBD1	CASSQDPGQVTAFF	TGCGCCAGCAGCCAAGACCCGGGACAGGTGACTGCTTTCTTT
TRBV24-1	TRBJ2-5	NA	TRBD1	CATSDLSRTGEETQYF	TGTGCCACCAGTGATTTGTCCCGGACAGGGGAAGAGACCCAGTACTTC
TRBV9	TRBJ2-7	NA	NA	CASSARPITFRGDEQYF	TGTGCCAGCAGCGCCCGGCCAATCACCTTCAGGGGCGACGAGCAGTACTTC
TRBV14	TRBJ1-2	many	TRBD1	CASSLRDRWLYGYTF	TGTGCCAGCAGCCTCCGGGACAGGTGGCTTTATGGCTACACCTTC
TRBV7-8	TRBJ2-3	NA	NA	CASSLARTDTQYF	TGTGCCAGCAGCTTAGCGCGAACAGATACGCAGTATTTT
TRBV19	TRBJ2-2	NA	TRBD2	CASSGTSGRSNTGELFF	TGTGCCAGTAGTGGGACTAGCGGGAGATCGAACACCGGGGAGCTGTTTTTT
TRBV7-9	TRBJ2-3	NA	TRBD1	CASSLDGTGSDTQYF	TGTGCCAGCAGCTTAGATGGGACAGGCTCAGATACGCAGTATTTT
TRBV5-4	TRBJ1-2	NA	TRBD1	CASSEPGQGRGYTF	TGTGCCAGCAGCGAGCCGGGACAGGGTAGAGGCTACACCTTC
TRBV29-1	TRBJ2-7	NA	NA	CSVESRGSYEQYF	TGCAGCGTTGAATCTCGGGGCTCCTACGAGCAGTACTTC
TRBV9	TRBJ2-5	few	NA	CASSVGDQETQYF	TGTGCCAGCAGCGTCGGAGACCAAGAGACCCAGTACTTC
TRBV7-3	TRBJ2-3	NA	TRBD2	CASSLRLAGTDTQYF	TGTGCCAGCAGCTTACGGCTAGCGGGCACAGATACGCAGTATTTT
TRBV12-3/TRBV12-4	TRBJ2-5	NA	NA	CASSPTGLETQYF	TGTGCCAGCAGCCCGACAGGATTAGAGACCCAGTACTTC
TRBV19	TRBJ1-5	once	TRBD1	CASSTSGTGNQPQHF	TGTGCCAGTAGTACATCCGGGACAGGGAATCAGCCCCAGCATTTT